This section outlines one T cell receptor (beta chain) sequence together with its context. The antigen it binds to is not known. Base qualities were left out, and no much larger clone turns up one base away. Library method: the immunoSEQ multiplex PCR assay. As for the original processing: During preprocessing, nonproductive sequences were removed, along with CDR3s that did not begin with C, did not end with F or W, or were shorter than 7 amino acids. Antigen-specific clonotypes were called with the MANAFEST web app, based on expansion relative to reference and other culture wells. A clone was considered positive if significant expansion relative to the reference culture was observed in 2 of 3 replicate wells at an FDR below 0.05. A further requirement for positive clones was significant expansion compared with all other tandem wells, along with an odds ratio above 5. CDR3 homology was measured as pairwise Levenshtein distance, computed with the stringdist R package after trimming three terminal residues from each end. Drawn from immuneACCESS, this table holds only the in-frame rearrangements with V and J called that TCRdb kept. Clones are partly lost; checked studies trace under half to an unresolved V gene and leave the rest unexplained. For V, J and clone size, that table is used; D and trimming come from the DNA. For this sample the table gives about 26,000 clones, of which about 76% were detected only once. The ten largest clonotypes hold under 11% of the sample.

These data come from a study of CD4 T cells in relation to SARS-CoV-2 and coronaviruses listed by TCRdb under 2021. A note on the overall study: In the ViraFEST assay, PBMCs were cultured with antigen for approximately ten days, after which TCR beta CDR3s were sequenced to identify antigen-specific clonal expansions. An HIV-1 Nef peptide pool or a culture without peptide was used as the negative reference condition. Using patient-derived lymphoblastoid cell lines, the shared crossreactive spike epitopes were mapped to their HLA restriction. At the level of individual TCR clonotypes, the study measured memory CD4+ T cell crossreactivity between SARS-CoV-2 spike protein and common cold coronavirus spike proteins. The Adaptive Biotechnologies TCR-sequencing kit was used to sequence samples from a few pre-COVID donors and the naive versus memory experiments, while other data came from Illumina-based sequencing. A different, Illumina-based TCR-beta assay was used to sequence expansion assays from other donors in the study.

Reading from cysteine to phenylalanine, the CDR3 counts 13 amino acids. The kept DNA is CDR3 alone, 39 bases in frame from the first base. CDR1 MNHEY and CDR2 SVGAGI are derived from the germline V gene. The junction shows trimming of 6 bases on V and 8 bases on J, plus 11 bases between the germline ends. CD4+ T cells from unexposed donors were collected before the COVID-19 pandemic (2011-2018). Following 10 days of culture, the EasySep CD4+ T cell isolation kit was used to isolate CD4+ T cells. As far as cell numbers permitted, CD4+ T cells from unexposed donors were tested for reactivity against SARS-CoV-2 S and N as well as four spike pools from common cold coronaviruses. Each well held approximately 2.1 million PBMCs cultured in IMDM containing roughly 5% human AB serum and 10 IU/ml IL-2. Half of the culture medium was replaced with fresh IL-2-containing medium on days 3 and 7. Each peptide culture condition was generally run in triplicate replicate wells. The leukapheresis product for the unexposed donors was obtained through commercial purchase. Ficoll-Paque PLUS gradient centrifugation was used to isolate PBMCs from either whole blood or leukapheresis product. PBMCs were either cryopreserved at -140 degrees C or used fresh in the expansion assay. The QIAamp Micro DNA Kit was used to extract genomic DNA from the CD4+ T cells.

Overall study results and their limits: No donor contributed both pre-pandemic and post-infection samples, which limited tracing the source of pre-existing responses. Compared with monoreactive clones, crossreactive clones had significantly weaker SARS-CoV-2-driven expansion, a result consistent with antigenic imprinting. The study was limited by small numbers of patients and tested TCRs. About 60% of donors had memory CD4+ clonotypes that crossrecognized SARS-CoV-2 and at least one common cold coronavirus spike. Since the crossreactivity analysis centred on spike protein, crossreactivity against other viral proteins was not assessed.

This chain is built from TRBV6-5 and TRBJ1-6; the D gene assignment is ambiguous. Sequenced input: CD4+ T cells from PBMCs, cultured in vitro. This receptor was obtained from a human donor in good health. The DNA is as follows: TGTGCCAGCAGCAACGACTTGGATTCACCCCTCCACTTT. Protein translation: CASSNDLDSPLHF.